This T cell receptor (beta chain) was observed in a study of shared clonotypes between healthy human individuals. This clone has just a few counts. The antigen remains unidentified. Terminally differentiated effector memory CD45RA+ cells were left out of the naive CD8 fraction, which was CD45RO-negative and positively selected for CCR7. Germline V CDR1 and CDR2: MGHDK, SYGVNS. The CDR3 is 14 residues long. Deletions cut 5 bases from V and 3 bases from J, with 14 bases between. An assay was performed, and its level was deep. In the authors' workflow: Because ImmunoSEQ provided only junction sequences with no quality scores, the filtering differed. The table came from immunoSEQ multiplex PCR; TCRdb's copy has only in-frame clones and leaves some out. V, J and clone size derive from that table, while D and trimming were established from the DNA sequence. The sample consists of 2 million or so clones, around 96% of them appearing once.

Notes on the study in general: The low donor count limited represented genetic and exposure-history diversity. Naive CD4 clonotypes were shared across a handful of donors at approximately 5.3%.

The receptor's source is a man in his late teens or twenties in good health. This sequence joins TRBV25-1 and TRBJ2-7; TRBD2 might be the D (6 bases). Sequencing input: naive CD8+ T cells sorted from blood. In nucleotides, the CDR3 is TGTGCCAGCAGTCCTGGAGGGGCGGGCTACGAGCAGTACTTC. Amino acids: CASSPGGAGYEQYF.